This TCR beta chain was captured by sequencing in a study of OX40 agonist ivuxolimab in advanced cancers. Germline values: CDR1 SGHNT, CDR2 YENEEA. The CDR3 spans 18 residues. The ends lost 5 bases at V and 5 bases at J; junction bases unmatched: 16. Sequencing used immunoSEQ multiplex PCR; TCRdb keeps in-frame clones, though not all of them. The repertoire holds 65,000 to 95,000 clones, 89% seen once, with less than 0.2% in the top ten. There are a few counts of this clone. This TCR was sampled from an adult with an advanced solid tumor such as melanoma, head and neck, liver or kidney cancer. This chain links TRBV11-3 with TRBJ2-2, with 8 nucleotides matching TRBD1. The sample consisted of CD4+ or CD8+ T cells sorted from blood, taken in a trial of the OX40 agonist ivuxolimab. CDR3 sequence: CASSHGPGQGAGTGELFF. In DNA form, the CDR3 reads TGTGCCAGCAGCCACGGGCCAGGACAGGGTGCCGGAACCGGGGAGCTGTTTTTT. Looking up the rest from reference TRBV11-3 and TRBJ2-2 gives the full variable domain: EAGVVQSPRYKIIEKKQPVAFWCNPISGHNTLYWYLQNLGQGPELLIRYENEEAVDDSQLPKDRFSAERLKGVDSTLKIQPAELGDSAVYLCASSHGPGQGAGTGELFFGEGSRLTVL.